Listed here is a single T cell receptor (beta chain). Its antigen is still unknown. Germline and junction disagree at one end, which may indicate a read error. The entry originates in a study of tumor and adjacent non-tumor tissue in lung cancer. Points from the study as a whole: Shorter survival was associated with higher TCR diversity in tumors.

No cell sorting was done before RNA was extracted from the tissue. This non-tumor lung sample came from over 3 cm beyond the tumor edge. A modified ARM-PCR protocol with three rounds of nested PCR amplified TCRbeta. TCRdb reanalysed the multiplex PCR reads using MiXCR and keeps one entry per CDR3 protein. Here the sample spans fewer than 90,000 distinct CDR3 sequences, 75% to 85% being singletons. The CDR3 is made up of 15 amino acids. CDR1 is SGHAT, CDR2 FQNNGV, per germline. Input material: distant non-tumor lung tissue. The clonotype was recovered from a woman aged 50 to 60 with non-small cell lung cancer. The V gene is TRBV11-2, the J gene TRBJ2-1; TRBD2 might be the D (5 bases). CDR3 in DNA: TGTGCCAGCAGCTTAGGCCTAACGGGAATGAATGAGCAATTCTTC. Encoded protein: CASSLGLTGMNEQFF.